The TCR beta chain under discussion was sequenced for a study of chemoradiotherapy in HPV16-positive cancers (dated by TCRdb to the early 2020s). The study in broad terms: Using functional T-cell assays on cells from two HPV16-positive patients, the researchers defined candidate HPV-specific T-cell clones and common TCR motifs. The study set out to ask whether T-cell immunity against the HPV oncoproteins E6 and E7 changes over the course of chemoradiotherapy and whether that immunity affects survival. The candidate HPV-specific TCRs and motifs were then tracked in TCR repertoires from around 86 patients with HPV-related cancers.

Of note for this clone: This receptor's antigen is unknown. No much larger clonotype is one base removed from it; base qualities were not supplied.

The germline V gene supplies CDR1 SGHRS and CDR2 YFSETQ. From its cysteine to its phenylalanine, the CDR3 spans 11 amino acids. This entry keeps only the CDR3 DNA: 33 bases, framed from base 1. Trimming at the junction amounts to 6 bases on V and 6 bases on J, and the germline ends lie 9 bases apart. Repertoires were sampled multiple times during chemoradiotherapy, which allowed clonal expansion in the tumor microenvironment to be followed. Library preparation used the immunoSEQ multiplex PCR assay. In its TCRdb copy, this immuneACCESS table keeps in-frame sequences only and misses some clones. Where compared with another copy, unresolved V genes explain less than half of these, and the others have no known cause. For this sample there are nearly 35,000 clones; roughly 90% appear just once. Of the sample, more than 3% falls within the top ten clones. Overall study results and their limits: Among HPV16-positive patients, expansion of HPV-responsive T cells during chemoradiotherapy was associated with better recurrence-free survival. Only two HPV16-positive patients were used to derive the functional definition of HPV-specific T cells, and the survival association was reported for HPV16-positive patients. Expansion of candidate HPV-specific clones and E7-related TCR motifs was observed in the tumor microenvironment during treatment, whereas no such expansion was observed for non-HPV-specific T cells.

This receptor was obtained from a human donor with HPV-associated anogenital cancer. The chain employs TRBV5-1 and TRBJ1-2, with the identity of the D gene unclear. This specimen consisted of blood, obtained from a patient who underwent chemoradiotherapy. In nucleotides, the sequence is TGCGCCAGCAAAGATGGTCATGGCTACACCTTC. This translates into CASKDGHGYTF. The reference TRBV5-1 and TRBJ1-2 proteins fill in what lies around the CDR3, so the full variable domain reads KAGVTQTPRYLIKTRGQQVTLSCSPISGHRSVSWYQQTPGQGLQFLFEYFSETQRNKGNFPGRFSGRQFSNSRSEMNVSTLELGDSALYLCASKDGHGYTFGSGTRLTVV.